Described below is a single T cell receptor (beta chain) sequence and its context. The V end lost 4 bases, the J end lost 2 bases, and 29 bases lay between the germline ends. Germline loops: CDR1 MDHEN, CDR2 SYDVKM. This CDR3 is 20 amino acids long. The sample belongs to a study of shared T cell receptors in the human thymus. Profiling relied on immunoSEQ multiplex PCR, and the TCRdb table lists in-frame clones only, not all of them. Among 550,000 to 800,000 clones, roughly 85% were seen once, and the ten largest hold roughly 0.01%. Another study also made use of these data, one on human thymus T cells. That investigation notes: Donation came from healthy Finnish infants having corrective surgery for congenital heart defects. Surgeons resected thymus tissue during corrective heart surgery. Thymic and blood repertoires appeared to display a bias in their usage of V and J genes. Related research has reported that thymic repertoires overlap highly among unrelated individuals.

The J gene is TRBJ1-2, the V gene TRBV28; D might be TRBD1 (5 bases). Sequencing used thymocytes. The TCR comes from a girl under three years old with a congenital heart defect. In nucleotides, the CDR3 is TGTGCCAGCAGTTATCCCCCTAATGACAGTCTCCGAAAGAAAAACTATGGCTACACCTTC. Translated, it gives CASSYPPNDSLRKKNYGYTF.